These 14 T cell receptor beta chains were all obtained from the same sample, sequenced in a study of cytomegalovirus exposure and HLA in healthy donors. PCR primers comprised 60 Vbeta and 13 Jbeta primers. Sequencing was performed with immunoSEQ multiplex PCR; in TCRdb, only in-frame clones are kept and a portion is missing. The sample carries roughly 140,000 clones, roughly 80% recorded once. The sequenced sample consisted of PBMCs. The receptor source for this set is a man aged 40-50 years in good health and CMV-seropositive.

CDR3 region: CASSRTSGRDTQYF. The CDR3 coding sequence is TGTGCCAGCAGCCGGACTAGCGGGAGAGATACGCAGTATTTT. J is TRBJ2-3 and V is TRBV2; 13 positions agree with TRBD2. The germline V gene has CDR1 SNHLY and CDR2 FYNNEI. The CDR3 spans 14 residues. Trimming removed 6 bases from V and 5 bases from J; junction bases left unmatched: 2. The whole variable domain, remainder taken from reference TRBV2 and TRBJ2-3, is EPEVTQTPSHQVTQMGQEVILRCVPISNHLYFYWYRQILGQKVEFLVSFYNNEISEKSEIFDDQFSVERPDGSNFTLKIRSTKLEDSAMYFCASSRTSGRDTQYFGPGTRLTVL.

This clone has just a few counts. Different DNA sequences within this sample yield the same CDR3. The V and J genes are TRBV5-4 and TRBJ2-7; 7 bases line up with TRBD1. Per germline, CDR1 SGHNT and CDR2 YYREEE (reference sequence). CDR3 length: 15 amino acids. The J segment lost 0 bases and the V segment lost 4 bases, leaving 7 bases of the junction unmatched. This CDR3 reads CASSLGTVSSYEQYF. CDR3 nucleotide sequence: TGTGCCAGCAGCCTCGGGACAGTTAGCTCCTACGAGCAGTACTTC.

The chain has TRBV29-1 and TRBJ1-1; D is possibly TRBD1 (5 bases). Trimming shortened V by 7 bases and J by 0 bases, and 12 bases separated the two germline ends. This CDR3 spans 13 amino acids. CDR1 is SQVTM and CDR2 is ANQGSEA in the germline V gene. The CDR3 reads CSGLQDLNTEAFF. The CDR3 DNA follows: TGCAGCGGGCTACAGGACCTGAACACTGAAGCTTTCTTT.

Comment on this clone: One end of the junction is discordant with germline, which a read error may explain. V is TRBV13 and J is TRBJ2-7; 8 nucleotides align to TRBD2. This CDR3 is 16 amino acids long. Germline V lookup: CDR1 PRHDT, CDR2 FYEKMQ (reference sequence). Written as DNA, the CDR3 is TGTGCCAGCAGCCTAGGGGGTAGCGGGGCCTCCTACGAGCAGTACTTC. The encoded protein is CASSLGGSGASYEQYF.

The chain recombines TRBV29-1 with TRBJ1-1; 7 positions agree with TRBD1. The V and J ends lost 0 bases and 10 bases, in that order; junction bases with no gene match: 11. Germline values: CDR1 SQVTM, CDR2 ANQGSEA. The CDR3 totals 14 residues. The chain's CDR3 is CSVEDLWTGGIAFF. In nucleotides, the CDR3 is TGCAGCGTTGAAGATCTTTGGACAGGTGGGATAGCTTTCTTT. Based on the CDR3 plus reference TRBV29-1 and TRBJ1-1, the full variable domain is SAVISQKPSRDICQRGTSLTIQCQVDSQVTMMFWYRQQPGQSLTLIATANQGSEATYESGFVIDKFPISRPNLTFSTLTVSNMSPEDSSIYLCSVEDLWTGGIAFFGQGTRLTVV.

V and J are TRBV19 and TRBJ1-5, with 10 bases matching TRBD1. Germline V lookup: CDR1 LNHDA, CDR2 SQIVND (reference sequence). The V gene end was trimmed by 5 bases and the J gene end by 5 bases; junction bases not matched to a gene: 6. The CDR3 spans 15 residues. The CDR3 sequence: CASSPRTGGDQPQHF. The CDR3 nucleotides read TGTGCCAGTAGTCCCAGGACAGGGGGAGATCAGCCCCAGCATTTT.

This clone was counted only a few times. The CDR3 DNA reads TGCAGTGTTGCTCAGGGGTTCGAGCAGTACTTC. Its translation is CSVAQGFEQYF. The chain couples TRBV20-1 to TRBJ2-7; D might be TRBD1 (6 bases). The CDR3 sequence is 11 residues long. Germline V gene sequence: CDR1 DFQATT, CDR2 SNEGSKA (reference sequence). V was pared by 7 bases and J by 6 bases, with 13 bases between.

The chain joins TRBV12-5 to TRBJ1-6, with D possibly matching TRBD1 (6 bases). CDR1 and CDR2 (germline): LGHNT, FRNRAP. Trimming pared 3 bases from V and 6 bases from J, leaving 15 bases between. The length of the CDR3 is 16 residues. The CDR3 loop is CASGFRTAAGNSPLHF. The CDR3 DNA reads as TGTGCTAGTGGTTTTAGGACAGCCGCGGGTAATTCACCCCTCCACTTT.

This chain joins TRBV2 and TRBJ1-5; TRBD1 aligns across 9 bases. Losses at the gene ends were 1 base for V and 5 bases for J; bases not matched to a gene: 3. The V gene's germline CDR1 is SNHLY and CDR2 FYNNEI. The CDR3 runs 15 residues. The CDR3 here is CASSEVTGGDQPQHF. Here the CDR3 DNA reads TGTGCCAGCAGTGAAGTTACAGGGGGCGATCAGCCCCAGCATTTT.

This clone was counted a single time. The rearrangement joins TRBV6-6 to TRBJ1-2; weak D call: TRBD1 (5 bases). The CDR3 has 16 amino acids. V was cut by 6 bases and J by 8 bases, with 25 bases left in between. Germline V gives CDR1 MNHNY, CDR2 SVGAGI (reference sequence). CDR3: CASRPDRKSSNWGYTF. DNA of the CDR3: TGTGCCAGCAGGCCCGACAGAAAGAGCTCAAACTGGGGCTACACCTTC.

The genes are TRBV11-2 and TRBJ2-5; tentatively, D is TRBD1 (5 bases). The V gene's germline CDR1 is SGHAT and CDR2 FQNNGV. The V gene lost 5 bases and the J gene lost 5 bases, with 12 bases spanning the gap. CDR3 length: 13 amino acids. DNA for the CDR3: TGTGCCAGCAGCCCAGGGATTCGGGAGACCCAGTACTTC. The encoded protein is CASSPGIRETQYF.

This clone was picked up one time. V gene TRBV29-1 combines with J gene TRBJ2-3; 10 nucleotides align to TRBD2. The germline V gene has CDR1 SQVTM and CDR2 ANQGSEA. The length of the CDR3 is 16 residues. The V segment lost 5 bases and the J segment 3 bases; nucleotides outside the gene matches: 11. CDR3 DNA: TGCAGCGTTTCCGGACTAGCGGCTGGCCGGACAGATACGCAGTATTTT. It encodes CSVSGLAAGRTDTQYF.

The chain is built from TRBV27 and TRBJ1-5, with unresolved D. Trimming left V 6 bases short and J 0 bases short, with 12 bases between. The CDR3 is 15 residues long. Per germline, CDR1 MNHEY and CDR2 SMNVEV (reference sequence). CDR3 loop: CASRQQSYSNQPQHF. CDR3 nucleotides: TGTGCCAGCAGACAACAGAGTTATAGCAATCAGCCCCAGCATTTT.

The chain couples TRBV27 to TRBJ1-1; 7 bases align to TRBD1. V dropped 5 bases and J dropped 7; count of bases not matched to a gene: 10. Germline values: CDR1 MNHEY, CDR2 SMNVEV (reference sequence). This CDR3 has 14 residues. For the CDR3, the DNA is TGTGCCAGCAGTAAGAGCCGGGACAGAGGTGAAGCTTTCTTT. The encoded protein is CASSKSRDRGEAFF.